These 10 T cell receptor beta chains share one sample of origin, sequenced in a study of cytotoxic CD8 clonotypes in ibrutinib-treated CLL. Some clones are missing from TCRdb's copy, which holds only in-frame ones; the method was immunoSEQ multiplex PCR. This table holds fewer than 400,000 clones, roughly two thirds found once. The material sequenced was PBMCs, taken after 36 months of ibrutinib treatment. The origin of the receptors is a human donor with chronic lymphocytic leukemia.

The CDR3 reads CASSFLQGREQFF. As DNA, the CDR3 is TGTGCCAGCAGTTTTCTCCAGGGGCGTGAGCAGTTCTTC. The chain carries TRBV27 and TRBJ2-1; weak D call: TRBD1 (6 bases). The CDR3 is 13 amino acids. Germline lookup yields CDR1 MNHEY and CDR2 SMNVEV (reference sequence). Trimming removed 3 bases from V and 9 bases from J, with 12 bases in between.

V is TRBV18 and J is TRBJ2-5; no definite D call. Trimming took off 3 bases at V and 5 bases at J, with 7 bases between the two ends. The germline CDR1 and CDR2 sequences are KGHSH and LQKENI. This CDR3 has 12 amino acids. The CDR3 coding sequence is TGTGCCAGCTCACCCCGAAGGGAGACCCAGTACTTC. The encoded protein is CASSPRRETQYF.

The chain employs TRBV9 and TRBJ2-1; D not certain. The CDR3 loop spans 11 amino acids. Germline lookup yields CDR1 SGDLS and CDR2 YYNGEE. Trimming removed 7 bases at V and 8 bases at J, with 10 bases between. CDR3: CASGRVDEQFF. CDR3 DNA sequence: TGTGCCAGCGGTAGGGTCGATGAGCAGTTCTTC.

This clone came up a few times. This chain joins TRBV20-1 and TRBJ2-1; no reliable D call. The V gene's germline CDR1 is DFQATT and CDR2 SNEGSKA (reference sequence). Trimming took off 4 bases at V and 8 bases at J, with 0 bases between the two ends. The CDR3 sequence is 8 residues long. The CDR3 DNA reads TGCAGTGCTAATGAGCAGTTCTTC. Encoded protein: CSANEQFF.

The V and J genes are TRBV11-2 and TRBJ2-7, with D possibly being TRBD1 (6 bases). There are 17 residues in the CDR3. Germline CDR1 is SGHAT and CDR2 is FQNNGV. V lost 5 bases to trimming and J lost 4 bases, with 24 bases between them. CDR3 nucleotides: TGTGCCAGCAGCCCCGACAGTATGGGCCAAGGGGGTTACGAGCAGTACTTC. Encoded protein: CASSPDSMGQGGYEQYF. Full variable domain (outside the CDR3, taken from reference TRBV11-2 and TRBJ2-7): EAGVAQSPRYKIIEKRQSVAFWCNPISGHATLYWYQQILGQGPKLLIQFQNNGVVDDSQLPKDRFSAERLKGVDSTLKIQPAKLEDSAVYLCASSPDSMGQGGYEQYFGPGTRLTVT.

J is TRBJ1-5 and V is TRBV5-1; D perhaps matches TRBD1 (6 bases). Germline CDR1 reads SGHRS; CDR2 reads YFSETQ. This CDR3 region has 15 residues. V was cut by 4 bases and J by 2 bases, with 13 bases left in between. CDR3: CASSPSGGGNQPQHF. CDR3 bases: TGCGCCAGCAGCCCCTCCGGGGGCGGCAATCAGCCCCAGCATTTT.

This clone has more than one count but fewer than ten. The chain recombines TRBV10-3 with TRBJ2-7; perhaps TRBD1 as D (6 bases). CDR3 size: 13 residues. Trimming took off 10 bases at V and 4 bases at J, with 17 bases between the two ends. Germline V gene lookup returns CDR1 ENHRY and CDR2 SYGVKD. CDR3 protein: CASEDRNRYEQYF. CDR3 nucleotide sequence: TGTGCCAGCGAAGACAGGAATCGATACGAGCAGTACTTC.

The sample holds a few counts of this clone. The J gene is TRBJ1-2, the V gene TRBV25-1, with D maybe TRBD1 (6 bases). Germline assignment: CDR1 MGHDK and CDR2 SYGVNS. This CDR3 comprises 13 residues. V gave up 3 bases and J gave up 4 bases, with 9 bases separating them. The DNA of the CDR3 is TGTGCCAGCAGTGACACGACAGGCTATGGCTACACCTTC. This sequence encodes CASSDTTGYGYTF.

This clone was observed a few times. The J gene is TRBJ1-5, the V gene TRBV15; D possibly corresponds to TRBD1 (6 bases). Germline V gene lookup returns CDR1 LNHNV and CDR2 YYDKDF (reference sequence). This CDR3 has 15 residues. The V and J ends lost 0 bases and 9 bases respectively, with 15 bases between them. DNA for the CDR3: TGTGCCACCAGCAGAGATCACCATCAGGGGCGGCCCCAGCATTTT. Translating gives CATSRDHHQGRPQHF.

This chain joins TRBV6-5 and TRBJ2-7; D gene ambiguous. This CDR3 contains 14 residues. Germline CDR1 is MNHEY and CDR2 is SVGAGI. Trimming left V 2 bases short and J 2 bases short, with 10 bases between. The CDR3 DNA reads TGTGCCAGCAGTTACATCGGCCAAACCTACGAGCAGTACTTC. Encoded protein: CASSYIGQTYEQYF.